This TCR beta chain was obtained from a study of blood T cell repertoires in COVID-19. Study details: Sites across the United States, Italy and Spain contributed samples from acute and convalescent COVID-19. The analysed material was cDNA or gDNA that came from T cells, B-cell-depleted T cells, or PBMCs.

Repertoires were generated with immunoSEQ multiplex PCR, while TCRdb's copy carries only in-frame clones and drops some. The sample has roughly 270,000 clones, 65% to 90% seen once. V lost 7 bases and J 1 base, leaving 14 bases between the germline ends. The germline V gene encodes CDR1 MDHEN and CDR2 SYDVKM. This CDR3 has 16 residues. This chain uses TRBV28 with TRBJ2-6; tentative D call: TRBD1 (6 bases). The source material was peripheral blood. The TCR was taken from a man in his fifties or sixties with active or convalescent COVID-19. CDR3 nucleotides: TGTGCCAGCATGGGACATACCATTTCTGGGGCCAACGTCCTGACTTTC. Translating gives CASMGHTISGANVLTF. The full variable domain, rest sourced from reference TRBV28 and TRBJ2-6, is DVKVTQSSRYLVKRTGEKVFLECVQDMDHENMFWYRQDPGLGLRLIYFSYDVKMKEKGDIPEGYSVSREKKERFSLILESASTNQTSMYLCASMGHTISGANVLTFGAGSRLTVL.